One and the same sample provided the 20 T cell receptor beta chains below, sequenced in a study of beta chain features in type 1 diabetes. cDNA synthesis used the whole RNA isolate, giving expressed TCRB sequences. Sequenced by immunoSEQ multiplex PCR; TCRdb stores in-frame clones only, minus some. The table includes 350,000 to 400,000 clones, approximately 15% detected once. Sequencing used naive CD4+ T cells from blood. These receptors were taken from a woman between 18 and 29 years old in good health.

This chain joins TRBV27 and TRBJ2-7, with D unclear. The CDR3 totals 13 residues. Germline V CDR1 and CDR2: MNHEY, SMNVEV (reference sequence). Deletions cut 6 bases from V and 7 bases from J, with 16 bases between. The CDR3 nucleotides read TGTGCCAGCAGCCCCTCAGGCCAGGCGGAGCAGTACTTC. Encoded protein: CASSPSGQAEQYF.

V usage is TRBV7-6 and J usage is TRBJ2-6, with D perhaps matching TRBD1 (6 bases). From germline, CDR1 is SGHVS and CDR2 FNYEAQ. The CDR3 is 17 residues long. V dropped 5 bases and J dropped 0 bases, with 14 bases sitting between them. The chain's CDR3 is CASSPMRGSSGANVLTF. As DNA, the CDR3 is TGTGCCAGCAGCCCAATGAGGGGGAGCTCTGGGGCCAACGTCCTGACTTTC.

This rearrangement joins TRBV30 to TRBJ2-1; D is uncertain. V lost 1 base and J 6 bases, leaving 4 bases between the germline ends. The CDR3 consists of 11 residues. Germline V gene lookup returns CDR1 GTSNPN and CDR2 SVGIG (reference sequence). The DNA for the CDR3 is TGTGCCTGGAGTGGCGTCAATGAGCAGTTCTTC. Translating it yields CAWSGVNEQFF.

This clone was seen more than once but under ten times. The rearrangement uses TRBV5-1 and TRBJ2-2, with D tentatively TRBD2 (5 bases). Germline CDR1 reads SGHRS; CDR2 reads YFSETQ. This CDR3 has 15 residues. The V and J ends lost 6 bases and 7 bases respectively, with 19 bases between them. The CDR3 nucleotides read TGCGCCAGCACCAAAATAGTGGGAGAGGACGGGGAGCTGTTTTTT. It yields the protein CASTKIVGEDGELFF.

This chain connects TRBV18 to TRBJ2-1; possible D gene TRBD2, 6 bases. The CDR3 extends over 11 amino acids. Trimming took off 3 bases at V and 10 bases at J, with 7 bases between the two ends. Per germline, CDR1 KGHSH and CDR2 LQKENI. CDR3 region: CASSPTREQFF. The CDR3 nucleotides read TGTGCCAGCTCACCGACTAGGGAGCAGTTCTTC. Drawing the rest from reference TRBV18 and TRBJ2-1, the complete variable domain is NAGVMQNPRHLVRRRGQEARLRCSPMKGHSHVYWYRQLPEEGLKFMVYLQKENIIDESGMPKERFSAEFPKEGPSILRIQQVVRGDSAAYFCASSPTREQFFGPGTRLTVL.

Remarks on this clone: Within the sample, other DNA sequences also encode this same CDR3. The chain combines TRBV30 with TRBJ2-1; 10 bases line up with TRBD2. CDR3 length: 14 amino acids. With 3 bases clipped from V and 6 bases from J, the junction kept 5 bases outside the gene matches. The germline V gene has CDR1 GTSNPN and CDR2 SVGIG (reference sequence). In DNA form, the CDR3 reads TGTGCCTGGAGAACCAGCGGGAGGGGCAATGAGCAGTTCTTC. It translates to CAWRTSGRGNEQFF.

J is TRBJ1-1 and V is TRBV13; D call uncertain. The germline V gene has CDR1 PRHDT and CDR2 FYEKMQ (reference sequence). Trimming stripped 2 bases from V and 1 base from J, with 11 bases between. This CDR3 is built from 15 residues. As DNA, the CDR3 is TGTGCCAGCAGCTTAATCAGGAAGCCGAACACTGAAGCTTTCTTT. Its protein product is CASSLIRKPNTEAFF.

This clone appeared a few times. The chain uses TRBV18 and TRBJ2-5; 8 bases map to TRBD2. Germline V gives CDR1 KGHSH, CDR2 LQKENI. The CDR3 length is 19 residues. The V gene end was trimmed by 4 bases and the J gene end by 4 bases; junction bases not matched to a gene: 20. CDR3 residues: CASSRETSGRTGSGETQYF. CDR3 DNA: TGTGCCAGCTCACGCGAAACTAGCGGAAGGACGGGTAGCGGAGAGACCCAGTACTTC.

There are a few counts of this clone. This chain connects TRBV27 to TRBJ2-5; 10 bases fit TRBD2. Germline lookup yields CDR1 MNHEY and CDR2 SMNVEV (reference sequence). The junction had 2 bases not matched to a gene; V was cut back by 2 bases and J by 5 bases. This CDR3 spans 14 amino acids. CDR3 DNA sequence: TGTGCCAGCAGTTTAAATAGCGGGAGGGAGACCCAGTACTTC. This gives the protein CASSLNSGRETQYF.

This chain links TRBV19 with TRBJ2-5; no reliable D call. Germline V gives CDR1 LNHDA, CDR2 SQIVND (reference sequence). Deletions cut 2 bases from V and 2 bases from J, with 6 bases between. The CDR3 has 13 residues. The CDR3 sequence: CASSISRQETQYF. The DNA of the CDR3 is TGTGCCAGTAGTATATCGCGGCAAGAGACCCAGTACTTC.

The chain couples TRBV30 to TRBJ2-7, with 7 bases matching TRBD2. This CDR3 is built from 14 residues. With V trimmed by 2 bases and J by 3 bases, 7 bases remained unmatched. CDR1 is GTSNPN, CDR2 SVGIG, per germline (reference sequence). The CDR3, as DNA: TGTGCCTGGAGTATTGGCGGGAGTTTCTACGAGCAGTACTTC. It codes for CAWSIGGSFYEQYF.

The gene calls are TRBV5-1 and TRBJ2-1; D might be TRBD2 (5 bases). This CDR3 has 14 residues. In germline, CDR1 is SGHRS, CDR2 YFSETQ. Trimming removed 0 bases at V and 3 bases at J, with 7 bases between. CDR3 sequence reads: CASSLERIYNEQFF. DNA for the CDR3: TGCGCCAGCAGCTTGGAGCGGATCTACAATGAGCAGTTCTTC.

This clone was seen a few times. This sequence joins TRBV29-1 and TRBJ2-1, with D maybe TRBD2 (5 bases). The CDR3 has 14 amino acids. V was trimmed by 4 bases and J by 9 bases, leaving 19 bases between them. The germline V gene has CDR1 SQVTM and CDR2 ANQGSEA. CDR3 residues: CSVVESGIMSEQFF. The DNA for the CDR3 is TGCAGCGTTGTTGAATCGGGGATCATGTCTGAGCAGTTCTTC.

This chain joins TRBV29-1 and TRBJ2-7, with 7 bases aligning to TRBD1. The CDR3 spans 14 residues. Trimming at V came to 3 bases and at J to 4 bases, leaving 9 bases not matched to a gene. Germline values: CDR1 SQVTM, CDR2 ANQGSEA. The CDR3 nucleotides are TGCAGCGTTGACCTGACAGGGCAACGGTACGAGCAGTACTTC. Amino acid sequence: CSVDLTGQRYEQYF.

V usage is TRBV5-4 and J usage is TRBJ1-2; 10 nucleotides agree with TRBD1. Losses at the gene ends were 3 bases for V and 0 bases for J; bases not matched to a gene: 5. Germline V lookup: CDR1 SGHNT, CDR2 YYREEE (reference sequence). The CDR3 length is 16 residues. In DNA, the CDR3 is TGTGCCAGCAGCTCTCCGACAGGGGGCTCTAACTATGGCTACACCTTC. Translating it yields CASSSPTGGSNYGYTF.

There are a few counts of this clone. This rearrangement joins TRBV18 to TRBJ2-3; D is undetermined. CDR3 length: 12 residues. V lost 3 bases, J lost 6 bases, and 7 bases lay in between. Looked up from germline, CDR1 is KGHSH and CDR2 is LQKENI. As DNA, the CDR3 is TGTGCCAGCTCACCTGTTGCGGATACGCAGTATTTT. It yields the protein CASSPVADTQYF.

This clone was detected only a few times. The V gene is TRBV5-1, the J gene TRBJ2-4, with TRBD2 matching over 10 bases. The V gene end was trimmed by 0 bases and the J gene end by 6 bases; junction bases not matched to a gene: 6. There are 16 residues in the CDR3. Germline V gene data show CDR1 as SGHRS and CDR2 as YFSETQ. CDR3 sequence reads: CASSLALAGVGNIQYF. The CDR3 region has the DNA TGCGCCAGCAGCTTGGCGCTAGCGGGAGTTGGAAACATTCAGTACTTC.

The sample holds a few counts of this clone. The rearrangement uses TRBV7-2 and TRBJ2-7, with D possibly being TRBD2 (6 bases). V lost 2 bases, J lost 5 bases, and 16 bases lay in between. Germline CDR1 SGHTA, CDR2 FQGNSA. The CDR3 has 15 amino acids. In DNA, the CDR3 is TGTGCCAGCAGCTTATCTACGGGAGAACCCCACGAGCAGTACTTC. It is translated as CASSLSTGEPHEQYF.

This clone was detected only a few times. The V and J genes are TRBV10-3 and TRBJ2-1; D is unresolved. V lost 8 bases to trimming and J lost 8 bases, with 16 bases between them. CDR1 and CDR2 from the germline V gene are ENHRY and SYGVKD. The CDR3 length is 13 residues. Here the CDR3 reads CAIRRGAGDEQFF. For the CDR3, the DNA is TGTGCCATCCGCCGAGGAGCTGGCGATGAGCAGTTCTTC.

CDR3 nucleotides: TGTGCCTGGAGTCTAAGAGGGTTATGGGAGCAGTACTTC. It codes for CAWSLRGLWEQYF. This sequence joins TRBV30 and TRBJ2-7, with a possible D match to TRBD2 (5 bases). The germline V and J ends were trimmed by 2 bases and 7 bases, with 15 bases remaining between them. Per the germline V gene, CDR1 is GTSNPN and CDR2 is SVGIG (reference sequence). The CDR3 has 13 residues.